This TCR beta chain was retrieved from a study of breast tumors, draining lymph nodes, adjacent tissues. Trimming removed 6 bases from V and 7 bases from J, with 12 bases in between. This CDR3 comprises 13 residues. General study findings and limits: Luminal-like breast cancer showed significantly higher tumor–nontumor repertoire similarity than basal-like. The lymph node origin of tumor T cells was framed as consistent with a hypothesis, not demonstrated. Tumor TCR diversity was below lymph nodes but above nontumor tissue.

TCRdb reanalysed the multiplex PCR reads using MiXCR and keeps one entry per CDR3 protein. This sample has about 13,000 distinct CDR3 sequences, with roughly 62% found just once. Details on this clonotype: The antigen remains unidentified.

V is TRBV12-3 or TRBV12-4 and J is TRBJ1-4; D gene unclear. The sample consisted of tumor-adjacent breast tissue. The sequence came from a female donor with breast cancer. Some clones in this sample may be carry-over from other donors' samples. CDR3 sequence (DNA): TGTGCCAGCAGCTTCGCAGCAGGTGAAAAACTGTTTTTT. It encodes CASSFAAGEKLFF.